What follows describes a single T cell receptor (beta chain). This CDR3 is 11 amino acids long. CDR1 and CDR2 from the germline V gene are SQVTM and ANQGSEA. V was trimmed by 6 bases and J by 7 bases, leaving 13 bases between them. The sample belongs to a study of blood T cell repertoires in COVID-19. Study context: In each case, the material was cDNA or gDNA derived from T cells, B-cell-depleted T cells, or PBMCs.

Profiled with immunoSEQ multiplex PCR; TCRdb holds only in-frame clones, not every one. The table shows around 230,000 clones, with around 85% occurring only once. The chain links TRBV29-1 to TRBJ2-7; maybe TRBD1 (5 bases). This receptor was obtained from a man in his forties with acute or convalescent COVID-19. Sequencing input: peripheral blood. DNA for the CDR3: TGCAGCGTGAGGACACATATGGAGCAGTACTTC. This gives the protein CSVRTHMEQYF.